This T cell receptor (beta chain) stems from a study of blood T cell repertoires in COVID-19. Study at large: Researchers got acute and convalescent COVID-19 samples from the United States, Italy and Spain. Sample material is recorded as cDNA or gDNA derived from T cells, B-cell-depleted T cells, or PBMCs.

Sequenced by immunoSEQ multiplex PCR; TCRdb stores in-frame clones only, minus some. The sample yields 15,000 to 20,000 clones, approximately 80% seen once. The CDR3 is 14 amino acids. Trimming took off 0 bases at V and 0 bases at J, with 7 bases between the two ends. Germline V gives CDR1 SGHRS, CDR2 YFSETQ. A few counts support this clone. Those enrolled in Seattle joined during active infection and were followed longitudinally afterward. V and J are TRBV5-1 and TRBJ2-7, with D perhaps TRBD1 (6 bases). The sequenced sample was peripheral blood. The TCR originated in a man aged 65 to 79 with COVID-19, enrolled during active disease. The CDR3: CASSLGGGSYEQYF. CDR3 nucleotides: TGCGCCAGCAGCTTGGGAGGGGGCTCCTACGAGCAGTACTTC.